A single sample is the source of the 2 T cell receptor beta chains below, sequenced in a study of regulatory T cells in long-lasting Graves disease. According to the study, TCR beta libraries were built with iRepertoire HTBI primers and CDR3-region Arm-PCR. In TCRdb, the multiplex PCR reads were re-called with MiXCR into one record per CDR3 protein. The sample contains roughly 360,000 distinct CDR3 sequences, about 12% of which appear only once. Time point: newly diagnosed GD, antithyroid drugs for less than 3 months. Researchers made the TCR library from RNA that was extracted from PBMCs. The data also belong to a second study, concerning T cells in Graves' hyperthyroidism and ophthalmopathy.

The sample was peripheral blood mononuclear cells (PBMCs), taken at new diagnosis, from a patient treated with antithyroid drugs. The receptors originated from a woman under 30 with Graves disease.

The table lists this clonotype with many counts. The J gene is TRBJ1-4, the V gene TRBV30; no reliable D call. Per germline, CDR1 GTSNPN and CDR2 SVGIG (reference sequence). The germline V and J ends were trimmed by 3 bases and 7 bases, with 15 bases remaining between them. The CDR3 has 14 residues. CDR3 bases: TGTGCCTGGAGCCTCGGAGGGAGAGGTGAAAAACTGTTTTTT. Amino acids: CAWSLGGRGEKLFF.

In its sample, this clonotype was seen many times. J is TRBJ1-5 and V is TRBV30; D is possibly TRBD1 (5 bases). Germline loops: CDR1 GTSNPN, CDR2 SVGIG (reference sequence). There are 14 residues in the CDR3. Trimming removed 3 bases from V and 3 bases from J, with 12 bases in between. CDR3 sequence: CAWSKDTYNQPQHF. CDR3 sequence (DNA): TGTGCCTGGAGCAAGGACACTTACAATCAGCCCCAGCATTTT.